The 7 T cell receptor beta chains below all came from one sample that was sequenced in a study of CD8+CD57+ T cells in acquired aplastic anemia. It was genomic DNA that served as the template for profiling TCR beta VDJ and CDR3. Each CDR3 protein is one row after TCRdb ran MiXCR on the reads. The profile shows about 75,000 distinct CDR3 sequences, roughly 70% of them singletons. By flow cytometry, patients selected for sequencing had shown an expansion of CD8+CD57+ cells. Source material: sorted CD4+, CD8+, or CD8+CD57+ T cells (not recorded which) from PBMCs. Every receptor here comes from a human donor with aplastic anemia.

The CDR3: CASSIVVGANTEAFF. The DNA for the CDR3 is TGTGCCAGTAGTATAGTGGTAGGGGCGAACACTGAAGCTTTCTTT. The gene calls are TRBV19 and TRBJ1-1, with D tentatively TRBD1 (5 bases). With 1 base removed from V and 1 base from J, the gap between germline ends came to 10 bases. Germline assignment: CDR1 LNHDA and CDR2 SQIVND (reference sequence). This CDR3 is built from 15 residues.

Points on this clonotype: One end of the junction does not line up with germline, which may come from a read error. The chain recombines TRBV24-1 with TRBJ2-5; possibly TRBD2 for D (6 bases). The J call is in doubt because the DNA end fits TRBJ2-7 better. CDR1 KGHDR and CDR2 SFDVKD come from the germline V gene. CDR3 length: 17 amino acids. The CDR3 reads CAASDLNDGSGRYEQYF. The CDR3 DNA reads TGTGCCGCCAGTGATTTGAACGACGGTTCAGGGAGGTACGAGCAGTACTTC.

CDR3 DNA: TGCAGCGCGGCATCAGAGACCCAGTACTTC. Translated, it gives CSAASETQYF. This chain links TRBV29-1 with TRBJ2-5; D call uncertain. The CDR3 is 10 residues long. Germline lookup yields CDR1 SQVTM and CDR2 ANQGSEA. With 7 bases removed from V and 4 bases from J, the gap between germline ends came to 7 bases.

The chain is built from TRBV7-3 and TRBJ2-2; 9 bases fit TRBD2. The CDR3 is 16 amino acids. The ends lost 3 bases at V and 6 bases at J; junction bases unmatched: 8. The germline CDR1 and CDR2 sequences are SGHTA and FQGTGA. The CDR3 nucleotides are TGTGCCAGCAGCTTTGTTGGCGGGAGGGCCCCCGGGGAGCTGTTTTTT. Encoded protein: CASSFVGGRAPGELFF.

J is TRBJ2-7 and V is TRBV24-1; D may be TRBD2 (5 bases). This CDR3 region has 17 residues. Trimming shortened V by 4 bases and J by 0 bases, and 18 bases separated the two germline ends. CDR1 KGHDR and CDR2 SFDVKD come from the germline V gene. The chain's CDR3 is CATSEATRELPSYEQYF. CDR3 bases: TGTGCCACCAGTGAGGCTACTAGGGAGTTACCCTCCTACGAGCAGTACTTC.

The rearrangement uses TRBV24-1 and TRBJ2-3; tentative D call: TRBD2 (5 bases). From germline, CDR1 is KGHDR and CDR2 SFDVKD. The CDR3 is 15 residues long. V shed 3 bases and J shed 6 bases, with 15 bases lying between them. The CDR3 nucleotides read TGTGCCACCAGTGATATGCTAGCTGGGCTGGATACGCAGTATTTT. It specifies CATSDMLAGLDTQYF.

Notes on this clonotype: The conserved closing phenylalanine or tryptophan is absent in this CDR3, likely reflecting a read error. No DNA is shown, since the ends of the CDR3 on it are uncertain; the CDR3 is the one TCRdb lists. The V call is TRBV7-9, the J call TRBJ2-1. The CDR3 has 8 residues if both end residues are counted. Germline loops: CDR1 SEHNR, CDR2 FQNEAQ (reference sequence). The CDR3 is CASSWALQ.